These 32 T cell receptor beta chains share one sample of origin, sequenced in a study of blood T cells in healthy people across ages. Using a J-beta primer mix together with a sample-barcoded 5' primer, a second PCR was run for roughly 7 to 11 cycles. In TCRdb, the 5' RACE reads were re-called with MiXCR into one record per CDR3 protein. The repertoire holds 1.5 million to 2 million distinct CDR3 sequences, with 49% as singletons. The sequencing sample was made of blood. Receptors originate from a woman aged 40 to 49 in good health.

This clonotype was counted a few times. The chain recombines TRBV7-2 with TRBJ2-1, with D perhaps TRBD2 (6 bases). In germline, CDR1 is SGHTA, CDR2 FQGNSA. CDR3 length: 15 residues. The V end was cut by 5 bases, the J end by 4 bases, with 15 bases between. In DNA form, the CDR3 reads TGTGCCAGCAGCCGCGGATTAGCGGTTTACAATGAGCAGTTCTTC. It encodes CASSRGLAVYNEQFF.

This clonotype turned up a few times. The J gene is TRBJ1-2, the V gene TRBV6-5, with D possibly being TRBD1 (6 bases). Germline V gives CDR1 MNHEY, CDR2 SVGAGI. The CDR3 is 16 amino acids. Trimming took off 3 bases at V and 2 bases at J, with 16 bases between the two ends. The CDR3 sequence is CASSYLVTDRNYGYTF. The CDR3 region has the DNA TGTGCCAGCAGTTATCTTGTCACCGACAGGAACTATGGCTACACCTTC.

The chain joins TRBV20-1 to TRBJ2-1, with TRBD1 matching over 11 bases. The CDR3 length is 16 residues. Germline loops: CDR1 DFQATT, CDR2 SNEGSKA (reference sequence). After removal of 3 bases from V and 10 bases from J, the junction contained 14 bases not matched to a gene. The DNA of the CDR3 is TGCAGTGCTAGGACCCGGGACAGGGGGACGAGCAAGGAGCAGTTCTTC. It specifies CSARTRDRGTSKEQFF.

V and J are TRBV7-9 and TRBJ2-1; D gene uncertain. The CDR3 has 17 residues. The germline V and J ends were trimmed by 5 bases and 1 base, with 18 bases remaining between them. Per germline, CDR1 SEHNR and CDR2 FQNEAQ (reference sequence). CDR3 DNA: TGTGCCAGCAGCCAACCGCGAGACGGGCCGTCCTACAATGAGCAGTTCTTC. Translating it yields CASSQPRDGPSYNEQFF.

This clonotype was recorded only once. The chain uses TRBV15 and TRBJ1-2; TRBD1 might be the D (5 bases). The CDR3 sequence is 15 residues long. The germline gives CDR1 LNHNV, CDR2 YYDKDF (reference sequence). With 1 base removed from V and 4 bases from J, the gap between germline ends came to 13 bases. The CDR3 nucleotides are TGTGCCACCAGCAGAGGAGCAGGGACTTTCTATGGCTACACCTTC. This codes for CATSRGAGTFYGYTF.

The rearrangement joins TRBV29-1 to TRBJ2-5; 11 nucleotides line up with TRBD1. V trimming: 3 bases; J trimming: 1 base; junction bases outside the gene matches: 7. The CDR3 extends over 16 amino acids. Per germline, CDR1 SQVTM and CDR2 ANQGSEA. The CDR3 reads CSVDRTGGIPQETQYF. The DNA of the CDR3 is TGCAGCGTTGATCGGACAGGGGGCATTCCCCAAGAGACCCAGTACTTC.

The chain is built from TRBV5-1 and TRBJ2-6; TRBD2 might be the D (5 bases). The V and J ends lost 3 bases and 0 bases respectively, with 13 bases between them. There are 17 residues in the CDR3. CDR1 and CDR2 (germline): SGHRS, YFSETQ. Here the CDR3 DNA reads TGCGCCAGCAGCTCCCAGGCGGGCGCCTCTGGGGCCAACGTCCTGACTTTC. Protein: CASSSQAGASGANVLTF. Supplemented by reference TRBV5-1 and TRBJ2-6, the full variable domain reads KAGVTQTPRYLIKTRGQQVTLSCSPISGHRSVSWYQQTPGQGLQFLFEYFSETQRNKGNFPGRFSGRQFSNSRSEMNVSTLELGDSALYLCASSSQAGASGANVLTFGAGSRLTVL.

The rearrangement links TRBV10-3 to TRBJ2-1; TRBD2 matches 11 bases. The J call is uncertain, as TRBJ2-7 better fits the DNA end. CDR1 is ENHRY and CDR2 is SYGVKD in the germline V gene. CDR3 length equals 15 residues. Here the CDR3 DNA reads TGTGCCATCAGTTTTACTAGCGGGGGACACAATGAGCAGTACTTC. It encodes CAISFTSGGHNEQYF.

The V gene is TRBV4-3, the J gene TRBJ2-3; TRBD2 matches at 7 bases. Germline V gene sequence: CDR1 LGHNA, CDR2 YSLEER. This CDR3 spans 16 amino acids. J lost 1 base, V lost 0 bases, and 4 bases had no gene match. CDR3 DNA: TGCGCCAGCAGCCAAGAATCCAGCGGGGGCACAGATACGCAGTATTTT. Amino acid sequence: CASSQESSGGTDTQYF.

This clonotype was seen more than once but under ten times. The rearrangement joins TRBV4-3 to TRBJ1-2; D may be TRBD1 (5 bases). The CDR3 consists of 15 residues. The germline V gene has CDR1 LGHNA and CDR2 YSLEER. Trimming removed 3 bases from V and 6 bases from J, with 17 bases in between. The CDR3 nucleotides are TGCGCCAGCAGCCACGGCGTCGGCAGGGAGAATGGCTACACCTTC. Protein sequence: CASSHGVGRENGYTF.

This clonotype has only a few counts. The CDR3: CASAYQETQYF. CDR3 DNA: TGTGCCAGCGCATACCAAGAGACCCAGTACTTC. The gene calls are TRBV2 and TRBJ2-5; D is undetermined. CDR1 is SNHLY and CDR2 is FYNNEI in the germline V gene. V was clipped by 8 bases and J by 0 bases, with 4 bases between them. The CDR3 length is 11 residues. Full variable domain (missing parts from reference TRBV2 and TRBJ2-5): EPEVTQTPSHQVTQMGQEVILRCVPISNHLYFYWYRQILGQKVEFLVSFYNNEISEKSEIFDDQFSVERPDGSNFTLKIRSTKLEDSAMYFCASAYQETQYFGPGTRLLVL.

V usage is TRBV6-5 and J usage is TRBJ2-7; 8 nucleotides agree with TRBD1. Germline CDR1 reads MNHEY; CDR2 reads SVGAGI. V lost 8 bases to trimming and J lost 0 bases; unmatched junction nucleotides: 6. The length of the CDR3 is 14 residues. This CDR3 is CASHSGTGSYEQYF. The DNA for the CDR3 is TGTGCCAGCCATTCCGGGACAGGCTCCTACGAGCAGTACTTC.

V usage is TRBV6-2 or TRBV6-3 and J usage is TRBJ2-3; 8 bases fit TRBD2. With V trimmed by 0 bases and J by 4 bases, 3 bases remained unmatched. Germline-derived CDR1 and CDR2 are MNHEY and SVGEGT. The CDR3 covers 15 residues. CDR3 region: CASSYSAGAADTQYF. The DNA for the CDR3 is TGTGCCAGCAGTTACTCAGCGGGGGCGGCAGATACGCAGTATTTT.

The chain uses TRBV27 and TRBJ1-6; unclear D gene. This CDR3 spans 13 amino acids. Trimming cost V 3 bases and J 8 bases, with 8 bases left between them. Germline-derived CDR1 and CDR2 are MNHEY and SMNVEV (reference sequence). This CDR3 reads CASSFSKDSPLHF. The CDR3 DNA reads TGTGCCAGCAGTTTTTCGAAGGATTCACCCCTCCACTTT.

V gene TRBV6-5 combines with J gene TRBJ2-1, with D tentatively TRBD2 (6 bases). Germline CDR1 is MNHEY and CDR2 is SVGAGI. The length of the CDR3 is 14 residues. V shed 7 bases and J shed 3 bases, with 13 bases lying between them. The CDR3 nucleotides are TGTGCCAGCACCGAGCGGGCCAACTACAATGAGCAGTTCTTC. Translating gives CASTERANYNEQFF.

This chain links TRBV6-6 with TRBJ2-7, with 8 positions matching TRBD1. CDR1 is MNHNY, CDR2 SVGAGI, per germline (reference sequence). CDR3 length: 15 residues. V dropped 6 bases and J dropped 2; count of bases not matched to a gene: 9. For the CDR3, the DNA is TGTGCCAGCAGCCCGAGGAGGACAGGGACCTACGAGCAGTACTTC. Protein sequence: CASSPRRTGTYEQYF.

The gene calls are TRBV6-5 and TRBJ2-3, with D tentatively TRBD1 (5 bases). The CDR3 has 14 amino acids. The V end was cut by 4 bases, the J end by 2 bases, with 10 bases between. Per germline, CDR1 MNHEY and CDR2 SVGAGI. The CDR3 reads CASSWQGHTDTQYF. The CDR3 DNA sequence: TGTGCCAGCAGTTGGCAGGGCCACACAGATACGCAGTATTTT.

The chain recombines TRBV24-1 with TRBJ2-3, with D perhaps assigned TRBD1 or TRBD2 (5 bases each). This CDR3 is built from 16 residues. Trimming took 4 bases from V and 6 from J, leaving 19 bases between them. CDR1 KGHDR and CDR2 SFDVKD come from the germline V gene. As DNA, the CDR3 is TGTGCCACCAGTGAACCCCGGGACCCGGATTTGGATACGCAGTATTTT. This codes for CATSEPRDPDLDTQYF.

This chain links TRBV20-1 with TRBJ2-7, with 8 bases fitting TRBD1. Germline trimming cut 1 base from V and 6 bases from J; bases unmatched to any gene: 11. The CDR3 spans 15 residues. Germline CDR1 and CDR2: DFQATT and SNEGSKA (reference sequence). The CDR3 sequence: CSARVGDRYLSEQYF. The CDR3 DNA is TGCAGTGCTAGAGTGGGGGACAGGTATCTTTCCGAGCAGTACTTC.

This clonotype was picked up a small number of times. V is TRBV7-2 and J is TRBJ2-3; tentative D call: TRBD1 (6 bases). There are 14 residues in the CDR3. Germline V gene data show CDR1 as SGHTA and CDR2 as FQGNSA. Deletions cut 4 bases from V and 7 bases from J, with 15 bases between. CDR3 in amino acids: CASSWGRGQYTQYF. The DNA for the CDR3 is TGTGCCAGCAGCTGGGGGAGAGGACAGTATACGCAGTATTTT.

This clonotype showed up just a few times. J is TRBJ1-2 and V is TRBV10-3; 7 bases match TRBD1. V lost 4 bases and J lost 3; bases outside the gene matches: 5. The CDR3 sequence is 14 residues long. CDR1 is ENHRY and CDR2 is SYGVKD in the germline V gene. The CDR3 here is CAISARDSHYGYTF. The DNA for the CDR3 is TGTGCCATCAGTGCGCGGGACAGTCACTATGGCTACACCTTC.

The CDR3 coding sequence is TGTGCCAGCAGCGCGCCCGACAGGGTCAATGAGCAGTTCTTC. Residues: CASSAPDRVNEQFF. The chain links TRBV7-9 to TRBJ2-1, with 7 bases fitting TRBD1. J was trimmed by 6 bases and V by 5 bases; bases with no gene match: 7. The CDR3 extends over 14 amino acids. The germline gives CDR1 SEHNR, CDR2 FQNEAQ (reference sequence). Full variable domain (outside the CDR3, taken from reference TRBV7-9 and TRBJ2-1): DTGVSQNPRHKITKRGQNVTFRCDPISEHNRLYWYRQTLGQGPEFLTYFQNEAQLEKSRLLSDRFSAERPKGSFSTLEIQRTEQGDSAMYLCASSAPDRVNEQFFGPGTRLTVL.

This chain uses TRBV20-1 with TRBJ2-3; D could derive from TRBD1 or TRBD2 (6 bases each). The germline V gene encodes CDR1 DFQATT and CDR2 SNEGSKA (reference sequence). V was trimmed by 5 bases and J by 0 bases, leaving 15 bases between them. There are 15 residues in the CDR3. CDR3 nucleotides: TGCAGTGCTGGGGGGCAAGCTTATAGCACAGATACGCAGTATTTT. Protein product: CSAGGQAYSTDTQYF.

This clonotype showed up just a few times. This chain joins TRBV5-1 and TRBJ2-5; D is possibly TRBD1 (6 bases). Germline CDR1 is SGHRS and CDR2 is YFSETQ. V dropped 1 base and J dropped 4 bases, with 11 bases sitting between them. The CDR3 totals 14 residues. CDR3 region: CASSLTGWGETQYF. The CDR3 DNA reads TGCGCCAGCAGCTTGACAGGGTGGGGAGAGACCCAGTACTTC.

This rearrangement joins TRBV7-6 to TRBJ2-3; 8 bases are shared with TRBD1. Looked up from germline, CDR1 is SGHVS and CDR2 is FNYEAQ. This CDR3 is built from 19 residues. After removal of 4 bases from V and 2 bases from J, the junction contained 17 bases not matched to a gene. The CDR3 loop reads CASSSGQRDRPILTDTQYF. The CDR3 nucleotides are TGTGCCAGCAGCTCAGGACAAAGGGACAGGCCAATCCTCACAGATACGCAGTATTTT.

The V gene is TRBV7-2, the J gene TRBJ2-1, with 7 bases fitting TRBD1. The V segment lost 5 bases and the J segment 15 bases; nucleotides outside the gene matches: 13. The CDR3 contains 13 residues. Per germline, CDR1 SGHTA and CDR2 FQGNSA. CDR3 in DNA: TGTGCCAGCAGCGTGGCAGACAGGGTTTATTCGTTCTTC. It specifies CASSVADRVYSFF.

This chain uses TRBV10-2 with TRBJ2-1, with unresolved D. Germline V gene data show CDR1 as WSHSY and CDR2 as SAAADI. This CDR3 spans 14 amino acids. The V gene lost 0 bases and the J gene lost 5 bases, with 8 bases spanning the gap. CDR3 amino acids: CASSESGSNNEQFF. As DNA, the CDR3 is TGCGCCAGCAGTGAGTCTGGCAGTAACAATGAGCAGTTCTTC.

This clonotype was counted between two and nine times. This rearrangement joins TRBV20-1 to TRBJ2-4; 7 nucleotides align to TRBD1. Germline CDR1 is DFQATT and CDR2 is SNEGSKA (reference sequence). The CDR3 runs 13 residues. With 1 base clipped from V and 7 bases from J, the junction kept 4 bases outside the gene matches. CDR3 DNA: TGCAGTGCTAGAGGCCAGGGGGACAACATTCAGTACTTC. Amino acid sequence: CSARGQGDNIQYF.

The chain links TRBV20-1 to TRBJ1-5, with TRBD1 matching over 10 bases. Germline values: CDR1 DFQATT, CDR2 SNEGSKA (reference sequence). The CDR3 runs to 17 residues. V trimming: 0 bases; J trimming: 4 bases; junction bases outside the gene matches: 9. CDR3 DNA sequence: TGCAGTGCTAGAGATGGAGGAGACAGGGGGCGAAATCAGCCCCAGCATTTT. Translation gives CSARDGGDRGRNQPQHF.

The V call is TRBV20-1, the J call TRBJ1-5, with 7 positions matching TRBD1. The CDR3 totals 16 residues. In germline, CDR1 is DFQATT, CDR2 SNEGSKA (reference sequence). J was trimmed by 6 bases and V by 0 bases; bases with no gene match: 11. The CDR3 nucleotides are TGCAGTGCTAGAGACCCGGACAGGCCGGTAGGTCAGCCCCAGCATTTT. Protein product: CSARDPDRPVGQPQHF.

This sequence joins TRBV27 and TRBJ2-3, with D tentatively TRBD2 (7 bases). This CDR3 is 15 amino acids long. Trimming stripped 5 bases from V and 6 bases from J, with 18 bases between. Germline values: CDR1 MNHEY, CDR2 SMNVEV (reference sequence). CDR3 in amino acids: CASSEAGALRDTQYF. The CDR3 DNA is TGTGCCAGCAGTGAGGCGGGGGCCCTCAGGGATACGCAGTATTTT.

V is TRBV29-1 and J is TRBJ2-5, with 10 positions matching TRBD2. V shed 4 bases and J 7 bases; nucleotides not matched to a gene: 12. The CDR3 runs to 15 residues. Germline-derived CDR1 and CDR2 are SQVTM and ANQGSEA. The CDR3 spells CSVGASGGSVGTQYF. The CDR3 region has the DNA TGCAGCGTTGGAGCTAGCGGGGGCAGCGTGGGGACCCAGTACTTC. The entire variable domain, with the rest obtained from reference TRBV29-1 and TRBJ2-5, is as follows: SAVISQKPSRDICQRGTSLTIQCQVDSQVTMMFWYRQQPGQSLTLIATANQGSEATYESGFVIDKFPISRPNLTFSTLTVSNMSPEDSSIYLCSVGASGGSVGTQYFGPGTRLLVL.